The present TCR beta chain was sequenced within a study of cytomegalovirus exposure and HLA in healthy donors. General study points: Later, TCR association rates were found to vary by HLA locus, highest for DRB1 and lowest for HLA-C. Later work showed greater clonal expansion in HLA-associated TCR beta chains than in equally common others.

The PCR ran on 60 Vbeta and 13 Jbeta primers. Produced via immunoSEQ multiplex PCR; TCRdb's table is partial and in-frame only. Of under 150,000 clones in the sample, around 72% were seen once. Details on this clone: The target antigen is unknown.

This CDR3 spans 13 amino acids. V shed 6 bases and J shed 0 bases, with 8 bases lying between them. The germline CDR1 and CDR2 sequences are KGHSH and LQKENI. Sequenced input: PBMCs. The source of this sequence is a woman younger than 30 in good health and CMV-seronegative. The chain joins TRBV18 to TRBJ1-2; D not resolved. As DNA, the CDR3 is TGTGCCAGCTCCTCGTCTGCTAACTATGGCTACACCTTC. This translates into CASSSSANYGYTF.